This TCR beta chain came from a study of neurological immune-mediated disorders. Synthesis of cDNA used 5'RACE (with 10-nucleotide random UMIs). Sequencing runs each yielded over 200 million TCR-beta sequences from 15-18 subjects. Each CDR3 protein is one row after TCRdb ran MiXCR on the 5' RACE reads. The table shows 48,000 or so distinct CDR3 sequences, with under 13% occurring only once. The unsorted libraries had their origin in 2 million PBMCs stored at -80 C. This clonotype was seen ten or more times. Its cognate antigen is unknown. Study outcomes and limitations: The study found no CDR3 amino acid sequences shared by expanded clones across subjects, suggesting private repertoires in all groups.

The TCR comes from a middle-aged woman with HTLV-1-associated myelopathy (HAM/TSP). The sample comprised PBMCs.

The CDR3 nucleotides are TGTGCCAGCAGCTTCACTAGCGGGATCGCCTACGAGCAGTACTTC. This encodes CASSFTSGIAYEQYF. J is TRBJ2-7 and V is TRBV5-6; 10 bases map to TRBD2. Germline CDR1 is SGHDT and CDR2 is YYEEEE. The V and J ends lost 2 bases and 2 bases, in that order; junction bases with no gene match: 4. The CDR3 contains 15 residues.